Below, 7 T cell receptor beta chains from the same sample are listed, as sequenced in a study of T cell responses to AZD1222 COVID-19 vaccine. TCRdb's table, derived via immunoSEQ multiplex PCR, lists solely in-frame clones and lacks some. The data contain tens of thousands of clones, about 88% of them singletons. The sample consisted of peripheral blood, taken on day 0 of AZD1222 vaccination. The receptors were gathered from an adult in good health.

CDR3 coding DNA: TGTGCCAGCAGCCTCGGGGGAGGGGACCAAGAGACCCAGTACTTC. As protein: CASSLGGGDQETQYF. The rearrangement uses TRBV7-6 and TRBJ2-5; 7 bases are shared with TRBD2. Looked up from germline, CDR1 is SGHVS and CDR2 is FNYEAQ. V lost 5 bases, J lost 0 bases, and 6 bases stayed unmatched. The CDR3 totals 15 residues.

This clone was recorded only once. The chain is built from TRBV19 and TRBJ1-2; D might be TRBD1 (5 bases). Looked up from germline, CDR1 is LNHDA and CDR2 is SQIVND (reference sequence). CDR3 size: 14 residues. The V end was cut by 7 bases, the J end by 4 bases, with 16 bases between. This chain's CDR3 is CASMGPIRGYGYTF. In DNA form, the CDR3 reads TGTGCCAGTATGGGCCCCATTAGGGGCTATGGCTACACCTTC. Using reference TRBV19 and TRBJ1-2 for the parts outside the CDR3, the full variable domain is DGGITQSPKYLFRKEGQNVTLSCEQNLNHDAMYWYRQDPGQGLRLIYYSQIVNDFQKGDIAEGYSVSREKKESFPLTVTSAQKNPTAFYLCASMGPIRGYGYTFGSGTRLTVV.

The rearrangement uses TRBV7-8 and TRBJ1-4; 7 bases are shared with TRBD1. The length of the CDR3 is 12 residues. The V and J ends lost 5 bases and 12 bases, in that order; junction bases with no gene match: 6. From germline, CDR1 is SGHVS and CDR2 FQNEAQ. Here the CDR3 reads CASSPRGGELFF. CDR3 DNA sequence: TGTGCCAGCAGCCCCAGGGGGGGTGAACTGTTTTTT.

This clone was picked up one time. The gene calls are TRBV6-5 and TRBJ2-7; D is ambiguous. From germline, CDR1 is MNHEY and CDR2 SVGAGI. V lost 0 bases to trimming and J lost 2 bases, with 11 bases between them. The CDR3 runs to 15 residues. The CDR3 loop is CASSYSGPETYEQYF. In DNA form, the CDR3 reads TGTGCCAGCAGTTACTCGGGCCCCGAGACCTACGAGCAGTACTTC.

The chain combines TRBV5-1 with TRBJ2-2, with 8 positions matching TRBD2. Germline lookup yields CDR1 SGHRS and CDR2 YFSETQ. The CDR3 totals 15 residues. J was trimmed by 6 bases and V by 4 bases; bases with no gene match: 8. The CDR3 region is CASSPGGDPSGELFF. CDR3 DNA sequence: TGCGCCAGCAGCCCGGGAGGGGATCCGTCCGGGGAGCTGTTTTTT.

The CDR3 loop reads CASSPGQRMNTEAFF. The CDR3 DNA is TGCGCCAGCAGCCCCGGACAGCGTATGAACACTGAAGCTTTCTTT. The chain has TRBV5-1 and TRBJ1-1; D is perhaps TRBD1 (6 bases). CDR1 and CDR2 from the germline V gene are SGHRS and YFSETQ. The CDR3 is 15 residues long. Trimming removed 4 bases from V and 0 bases from J, with 13 bases in between.

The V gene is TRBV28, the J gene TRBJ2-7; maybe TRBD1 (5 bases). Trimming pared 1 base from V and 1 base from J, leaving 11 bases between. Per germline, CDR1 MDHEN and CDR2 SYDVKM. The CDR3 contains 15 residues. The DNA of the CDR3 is TGTGCCAGCAGTTTATCACGGACAAGATCCTACGAGCAGTACTTC. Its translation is CASSLSRTRSYEQYF.